This T cell receptor (beta chain) came from a study of CD8+CD57+ T cells in acquired aplastic anemia. As for the study in general: DNA per sorted CD4+ or CD8+ sample ranged about 0.2 to 30 ug, averaging around 3 ug.

Study-level findings and limits: Patients and controls were not found to differ significantly in CD8+ Simpson's diversity. In common between the patients and the controls were around 30 CD8+ CDR3 sequences.

Genomic DNA was employed as the template in profiling TCR beta VDJ and CDR3. TCRdb processed the reads anew with MiXCR; each CDR3 protein has one entry. The profile shows around 180,000 distinct CDR3 sequences, 64% of them singletons. V dropped 5 bases and J dropped 10; count of bases not matched to a gene: 7. Germline lookup yields CDR1 SNHLY and CDR2 FYNNEI. The CDR3 totals 13 residues. In regard to this clonotype: Its antigen is not known.

The gene calls are TRBV2 and TRBJ1-1; 10 bases are a match to TRBD1. Sequenced input: sorted CD4+, CD8+, or CD8+CD57+ T cells (not recorded which) from PBMCs. This receptor was taken from a human donor with severe aplastic anemia or a healthy control (not recorded which). The CDR3 bases are TGTGCCAGCAGTCGTGACAGGGGGCATGGAGCTTTCTTT. This sequence encodes CASSRDRGHGAFF. The full variable domain, with the rest looked up from reference TRBV2 and TRBJ1-1, is EPEVTQTPSHQVTQMGQEVILRCVPISNHLYFYWYRQILGQKVEFLVSFYNNEISEKSEIFDDQFSVERPDGSNFTLKIRSTKLEDSAMYFCASSRDRGHGAFFGQGTRLTVV.